One sample yielded the 21 T cell receptor beta chains listed below, sequenced in a study of CXCR3-negative and CXCR3-positive naive CD8 T cells. The study's findings and limits: Naive cells positive for CXCR3 carried more hydrophobic TRB CDR3s than CXCR3-negative ones.

No antigen has been assigned to these receptors. TRB cDNA was prepared as libraries by UMI-labeled 5' RACE. TCRdb re-analyzed the 5' RACE reads; it lists each CDR3 protein once, without DNA. The table lists around 140,000 distinct CDR3 sequences. Sequencing used naive CXCR3+ CD8+ T cells from blood. Subset in this sample: CD45RO-CCR7+CD27+CD95- naive CD8+ T cells expressing CXCR3 (TNR3+). These receptors came from a human donor in good health. Some clones in this sample may be carry-over from other donors' samples.

This chain joins TRBV29-1 and TRBJ2-7; TCRdb calls TRBD2, which cannot be checked without DNA. The CDR3 has 13 amino acids. CDR1 is SQVTM and CDR2 is ANQGSEA in the germline V gene. CDR3 region: CSVMGLAGLEQYF.

CDR3 protein: CASSLGPGNQPQHF. The chain carries TRBV7-9 and TRBJ1-5; TCRdb reports TRBD1, a call that lacks DNA to check it against. CDR3 length: 14 residues. Germline V gene data show CDR1 as SEHNR and CDR2 as FQNEAQ (reference sequence).

V is TRBV5-4 and J is TRBJ2-4; absent DNA, TCRdb's TRBD1 call cannot be checked. Germline V gene lookup returns CDR1 SGHNT and CDR2 YYREEE (reference sequence). The CDR3 spans 12 residues. This chain's CDR3 is CASSDRGNIQYF.

This chain connects TRBV11-3 to TRBJ2-4; as DNA is missing, the TRBD1 call by TCRdb cannot be tested. The CDR3 length is 16 residues. Looked up from germline, CDR1 is SGHNT and CDR2 is YENEEA. CDR3: CASSLDYRTGLNIQYF.

The V call is TRBV2, the J call TRBJ2-2; TCRdb's D call, TRBD2, is unchecked because there is no DNA. Germline values: CDR1 SNHLY, CDR2 FYNNEI. This CDR3 comprises 13 residues. CDR3 sequence: CASSEEGSGELFF.

The V and J genes are TRBV5-1 and TRBJ2-2. From germline, CDR1 is SGHRS and CDR2 YFSETQ. This CDR3 comprises 13 residues. The CDR3 protein is CASSLAPAGELFF.

The chain recombines TRBV28 with TRBJ2-5; TCRdb gives TRBD2 as the D gene, but with no DNA this cannot be confirmed. Looked up from germline, CDR1 is MDHEN and CDR2 is SYDVKM. The CDR3 runs 12 residues. CDR3: CASRPSLETQYF.

This chain links TRBV7-6 with TRBJ2-7; TCRdb's D call, TRBD1, is unchecked because there is no DNA. Looked up from germline, CDR1 is SGHVS and CDR2 is FNYEAQ. The CDR3 consists of 14 residues. The CDR3 loop reads CASSFGTGDYEQYF.

The gene calls are TRBV6-2 or TRBV6-3 and TRBJ1-5; the D call from TCRdb, TRBD1, cannot be confirmed without DNA. Germline V gene sequence: CDR1 MNHEY, CDR2 SVGEGT. The CDR3 is made up of 17 amino acids. The CDR3 spells CASSYTRTGWGNQPQHF.

The chain combines TRBV12-3 or TRBV12-4 with TRBJ2-7; TCRdb names TRBD2, which stays unverified in the absence of DNA. This CDR3 spans 14 amino acids. CDR3 loop: CASSPGLDFYEQYF.

The CDR3 spells CASSQERKTGDTQYF. J is TRBJ2-3 and V is TRBV27; lacking DNA, the TRBD2 call made by TCRdb goes unchecked. This CDR3 is 15 amino acids long. Germline CDR1 reads MNHEY; CDR2 reads SMNVEV (reference sequence).

The chain links TRBV12-3 or TRBV12-4 to TRBJ2-2; as DNA is missing, the TRBD1 call by TCRdb cannot be tested. The CDR3 loop spans 11 amino acids. This CDR3 reads CASSRGGELFF.

The rearrangement links TRBV4-3 to TRBJ2-7. Germline loops: CDR1 LGHNA, CDR2 YSLEER. The CDR3 is 15 amino acids. CDR3 protein: CASSQDRKNLYEQYF.

The genes are TRBV12-3 or TRBV12-4 and TRBJ1-4. The CDR3 spans 11 residues. This CDR3 reads CASTQGEKLFF.

The genes are TRBV5-1 and TRBJ1-1; TCRdb returns TRBD1, unconfirmable since there is no DNA. CDR3 length: 16 residues. CDR1 is SGHRS, CDR2 YFSETQ, per germline. CDR3 sequence: CASSPWTSEVGTEAFF.

V gene TRBV12-3 or TRBV12-4 combines with J gene TRBJ2-2. The CDR3 covers 11 residues. This chain's CDR3 is CASIFSGELFF.

V is TRBV29-1 and J is TRBJ2-1; TCRdb's D call of TRBD2 is untestable without DNA. Germline CDR1 reads SQVTM; CDR2 reads ANQGSEA. The CDR3 runs 15 residues. The CDR3 loop reads CSVEVAGVGFHEQFF.

The chain joins TRBV4-3 to TRBJ2-7; TCRdb's D call, TRBD1, is unchecked because there is no DNA. The CDR3 extends over 16 amino acids. CDR1 LGHNA and CDR2 YSLEER come from the germline V gene. CDR3: CASSQGRGTGGYEQYF.

The chain employs TRBV15 and TRBJ1-1; absent DNA, TCRdb's TRBD1 call cannot be checked. CDR3 length: 15 residues. The germline V gene encodes CDR1 LNHNV and CDR2 YYDKDF (reference sequence). The CDR3: CATSREGAMNTEAFF.

The rearrangement links TRBV14 to TRBJ2-7; without DNA, the TCRdb call of TRBD1 cannot be checked. Germline CDR1 reads SGHDN; CDR2 reads FVKESK. The CDR3 has 16 amino acids. The CDR3 is CASSQVPGTGAYEQYF.

This chain joins TRBV28 and TRBJ1-5; TCRdb lists TRBD1, though no DNA is available to test this call. The germline V gene encodes CDR1 MDHEN and CDR2 SYDVKM. The CDR3 consists of 17 residues. The CDR3 reads CASLSTWAQEVGQPQHF.